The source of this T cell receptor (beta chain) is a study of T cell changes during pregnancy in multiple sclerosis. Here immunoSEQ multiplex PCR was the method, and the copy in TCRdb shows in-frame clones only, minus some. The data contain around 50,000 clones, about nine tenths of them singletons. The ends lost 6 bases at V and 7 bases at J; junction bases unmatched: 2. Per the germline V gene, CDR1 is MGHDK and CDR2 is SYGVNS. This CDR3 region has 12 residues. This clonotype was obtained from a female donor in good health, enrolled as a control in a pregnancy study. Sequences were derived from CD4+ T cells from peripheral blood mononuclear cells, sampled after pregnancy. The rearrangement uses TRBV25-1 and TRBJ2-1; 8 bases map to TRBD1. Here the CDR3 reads CASRDRDNEQFF. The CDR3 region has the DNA TGTGCCAGCAGGGACAGGGATAATGAGCAGTTCTTC.